This T cell receptor (beta chain) was identified in a study of beta chain features in type 1 diabetes. The CDR3 runs to 15 residues. V trimming: 0 bases; J trimming: 6 bases; junction bases outside the gene matches: 5. CDR1 SGDLS and CDR2 YYNGEE come from the germline V gene. This clone occurred a few times. Sequenced material consisted of expressed TCRB transcripts (all of the isolated RNA was reverse transcribed). Profiled with immunoSEQ multiplex PCR; TCRdb holds only in-frame clones, not every one. The sample comprises 400,000 to 450,000 clones, roughly 14% of which are singletons, and around 0.035% rests with the top ten.

The sequence came from a man aged 30 to 39 in good health. Sequencing was carried out using naive CD4+ T cells from blood. The chain has TRBV9 and TRBJ2-1; 8 bases align to TRBD1. The CDR3 loop reads CASSVAGTGLNEQFF. Written as DNA, the CDR3 is TGTGCCAGCAGCGTAGCGGGGACAGGACTCAATGAGCAGTTCTTC.